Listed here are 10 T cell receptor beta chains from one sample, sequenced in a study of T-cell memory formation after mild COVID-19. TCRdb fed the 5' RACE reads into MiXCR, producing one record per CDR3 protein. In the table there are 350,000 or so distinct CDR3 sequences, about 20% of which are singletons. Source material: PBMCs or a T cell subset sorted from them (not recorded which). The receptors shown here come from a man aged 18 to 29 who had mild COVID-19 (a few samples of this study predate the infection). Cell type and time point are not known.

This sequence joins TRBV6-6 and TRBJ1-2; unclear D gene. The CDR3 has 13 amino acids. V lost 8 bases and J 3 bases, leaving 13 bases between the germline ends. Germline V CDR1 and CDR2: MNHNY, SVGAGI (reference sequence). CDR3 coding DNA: TGTGCCAGCGCCCCCGGGGTGTACTATGGCTACACCTTC. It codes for CASAPGVYYGYTF.

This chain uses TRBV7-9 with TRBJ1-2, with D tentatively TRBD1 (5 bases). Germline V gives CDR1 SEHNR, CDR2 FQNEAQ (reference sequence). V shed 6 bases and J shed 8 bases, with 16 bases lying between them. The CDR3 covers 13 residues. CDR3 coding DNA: TGTGCCAGCAGTCTACTCAGGGAGTGGGGCTACACCTTC. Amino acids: CASSLLREWGYTF.

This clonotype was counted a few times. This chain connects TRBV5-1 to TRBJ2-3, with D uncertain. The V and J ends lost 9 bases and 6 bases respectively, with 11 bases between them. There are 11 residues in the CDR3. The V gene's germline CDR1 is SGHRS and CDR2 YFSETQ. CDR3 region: CATARPDTQYF. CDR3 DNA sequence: TGCGCCACAGCCCGGCCGGATACGCAGTATTTT.

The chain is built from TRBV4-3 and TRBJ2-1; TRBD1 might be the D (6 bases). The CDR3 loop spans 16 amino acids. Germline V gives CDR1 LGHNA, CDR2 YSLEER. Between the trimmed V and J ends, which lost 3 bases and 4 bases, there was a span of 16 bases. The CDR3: CASSQRGGMGYNEQFF. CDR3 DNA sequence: TGCGCCAGCAGCCAGCGAGGGGGTATGGGATACAATGAGCAGTTCTTC.

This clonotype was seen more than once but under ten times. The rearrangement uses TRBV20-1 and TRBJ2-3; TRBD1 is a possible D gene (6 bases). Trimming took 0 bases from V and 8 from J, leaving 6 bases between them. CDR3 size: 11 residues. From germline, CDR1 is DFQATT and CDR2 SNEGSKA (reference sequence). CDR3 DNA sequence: TGCAGTGCTAGAGAAGGGGGTACGCAGTATTTT. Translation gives CSAREGGTQYF.

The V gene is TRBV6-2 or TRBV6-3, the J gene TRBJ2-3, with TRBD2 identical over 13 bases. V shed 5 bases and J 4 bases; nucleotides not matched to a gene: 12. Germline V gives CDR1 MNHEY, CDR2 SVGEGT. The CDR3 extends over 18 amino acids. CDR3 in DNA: TGTGCCAGCAGTCGGGGACTAGCGGGGCCCGCCGGGGCAGATACGCAGTATTTT. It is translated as CASSRGLAGPAGADTQYF.

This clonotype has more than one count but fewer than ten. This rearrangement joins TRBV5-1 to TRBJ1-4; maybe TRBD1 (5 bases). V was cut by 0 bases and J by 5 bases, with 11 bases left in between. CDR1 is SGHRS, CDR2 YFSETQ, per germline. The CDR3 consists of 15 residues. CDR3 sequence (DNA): TGCGCCAGCAGCTTGGCCGGGGCGGCGAATGAAAAACTGTTTTTT. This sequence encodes CASSLAGAANEKLFF. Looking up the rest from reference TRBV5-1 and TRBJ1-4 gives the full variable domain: KAGVTQTPRYLIKTRGQQVTLSCSPISGHRSVSWYQQTPGQGLQFLFEYFSETQRNKGNFPGRFSGRQFSNSRSEMNVSTLELGDSALYLCASSLAGAANEKLFFGSGTQLSVL.

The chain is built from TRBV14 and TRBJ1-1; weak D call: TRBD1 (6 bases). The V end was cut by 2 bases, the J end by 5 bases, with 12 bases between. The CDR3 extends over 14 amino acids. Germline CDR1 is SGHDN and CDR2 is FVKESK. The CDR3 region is CASSQRGGQTEAFF. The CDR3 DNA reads TGTGCCAGCAGCCAACGGGGGGGGCAAACTGAAGCTTTCTTT.

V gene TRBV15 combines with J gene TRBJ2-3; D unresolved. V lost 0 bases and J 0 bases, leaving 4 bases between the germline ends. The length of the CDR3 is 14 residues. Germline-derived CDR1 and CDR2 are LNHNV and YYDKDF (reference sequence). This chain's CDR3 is CATSRETSTDTQYF. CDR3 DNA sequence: TGTGCCACCAGCAGAGAAACTAGCACAGATACGCAGTATTTT.

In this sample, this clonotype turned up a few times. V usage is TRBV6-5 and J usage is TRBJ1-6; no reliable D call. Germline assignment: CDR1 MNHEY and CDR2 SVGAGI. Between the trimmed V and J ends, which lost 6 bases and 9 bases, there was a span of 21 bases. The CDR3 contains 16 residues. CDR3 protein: CASSLRPRNYGSPLHF. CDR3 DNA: TGTGCCAGCAGCCTACGTCCTCGAAACTACGGTTCACCCCTCCACTTT.